This T cell receptor beta chain stems from a study of OX40 agonist ivuxolimab in advanced cancers. Some background on the complete study: Ivuxolimab, which targeted the costimulatory receptor OX40 (CD134), was an agonistic, fully human IgG2 monoclonal antibody. Intravenous ivuxolimab was administered to patients every 2 weeks at six dose levels: 0.01, 0.1, 0.3, 1.5, 3 and 10 mg/kg. Of the roughly 52 patients in dose escalation, around 19 had hepatocellular carcinoma, around 15 had melanoma, 9 had renal cell carcinoma and 9 had head and neck cancer. In the dose-escalation cohort, 75% to 90% of patients were male, and the mean age was approximately 60 years with a range of about 20 to 90. Prior anti-PD-1, anti-PD-L1 or anti-CTLA-4 therapy was permitted, and 40% to 50% of dose-escalation patients had received checkpoint inhibitors. Partial responses occurred in three dose-escalation patients: two with cutaneous melanoma and one with hepatocellular carcinoma. Peripheral TCRbeta sequencing was intended to test whether TCR sequence diversity was altered and clonal T-cell expansion was caused by ivuxolimab. The paper reports the monotherapy dose-escalation portion (N = 52 patients) of the phase I ivuxolimab trial.

To note about this clone: Its antigen specificity is not known. Per-base qualities were not stored, and no clone one base away is much larger.

The CDR3 numbers 14 residues from cysteine through phenylalanine. CDR3 DNA only is kept here, 42 bases in frame from base 1. The germline V gene (reference sequence) specifies MNHEY as CDR1 and SMNVEV as CDR2. V and J are truncated by 3 bases and 2 bases respectively, leaving an intervening sequence of 11 bases. On the study overall, not on this receptor specifically: Low levels of normalized T-cell clonal expansion were also shown by some nonresponding patients. Antigen specificity was not determined for the clonally expanded peripheral T cells. At doses from 0.1 to 3.0 mg/kg, clonal expansion was seen in both CD4+ and CD8+ blood T cells between baseline and week 6. After ivuxolimab, more expanded clones were found on average in CD8+ T cells than in CD4+ T cells. In partial responders in the 0.1-3.0 mg/kg groups, normalized peripheral clonal expansion was found to be among the lowest, especially among CD8+ T cells.

To sequence the TCRbeta CDR3 region, genomic DNA was isolated from the sorted cells. The immunoSEQ Assay was used for sequencing of TCRbeta CDR3 regions. In TCRdb, the immuneACCESS table is reduced to in-frame sequences with V and J assigned. These tables do not hold every clone; where another copy was compared, an unresolved V gene accounts for under half, and the others remain unexplained. This sample lists 36,000 or so clones; around 73% were detected once. In total, the top ten clones hold roughly 23% of the sample. Patients with autoimmune disease history or receiving systemic immunosuppression were excluded from the trial. Peripheral blood for TCR sequencing was collected from all dose cohorts at baseline, on cycle 4 day 1, and on cycle 7 day 1. The samples were taken from a phase I, first-in-human, multicenter, open-label dose-escalation trial of ivuxolimab. Adults with locally advanced or metastatic head and neck squamous cell, hepatocellular, melanoma or renal cell carcinoma were enrolled in the trial. Before TCR sequencing, CD4+ T cells and CD8+ T cells from peripheral blood were sorted into separate populations.

This specimen was CD4+ or CD8+ T cells sorted from blood, taken in a trial of the OX40 agonist ivuxolimab. This receptor was taken from an adult with an advanced solid tumor such as melanoma, head and neck, liver or kidney cancer. The chain links TRBV27 with TRBJ2-7; a tentative D match to TRBD1 spans 6 bases. The DNA reads as follows: TGTGCCAGCAGTTTTACAGGGTCGGCCTACGAGCAGTACTTC. This gives the protein CASSFTGSAYEQYF.